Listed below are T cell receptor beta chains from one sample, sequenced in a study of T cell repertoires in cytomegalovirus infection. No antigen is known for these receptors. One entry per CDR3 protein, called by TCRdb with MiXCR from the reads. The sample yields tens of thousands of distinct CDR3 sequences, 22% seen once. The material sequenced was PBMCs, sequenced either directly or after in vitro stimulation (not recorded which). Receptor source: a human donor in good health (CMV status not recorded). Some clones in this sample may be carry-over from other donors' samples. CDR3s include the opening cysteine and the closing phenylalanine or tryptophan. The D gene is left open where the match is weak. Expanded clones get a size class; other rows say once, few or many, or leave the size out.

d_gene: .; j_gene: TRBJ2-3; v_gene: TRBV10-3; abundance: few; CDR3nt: TGTGCCATCAGCACCCACGGGGGCCAGGGGAAACCCACAGATACGCAGTATTTT; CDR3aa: CAISTHGGQGKPTDTQYF
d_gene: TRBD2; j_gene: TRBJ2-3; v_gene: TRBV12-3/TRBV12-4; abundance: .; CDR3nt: TGTGCCAGCAGTTCGGATTCAGTCGGGACTAGCTTGACAGATACGCAGTATTTT; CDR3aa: CASSSDSVGTSLTDTQYF
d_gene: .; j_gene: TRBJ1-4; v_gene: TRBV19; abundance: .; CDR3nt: TGTGCCAGTAATCCCCCGGGTACTAATGAAAAACTGTTTTTT; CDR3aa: CASNPPGTNEKLFF
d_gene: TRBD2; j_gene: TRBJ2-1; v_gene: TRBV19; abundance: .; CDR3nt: TGTGCCAGTAACTCACTAGCGGGAGGGCCCAATGAGCAGTTCTTC; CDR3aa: CASNSLAGGPNEQFF
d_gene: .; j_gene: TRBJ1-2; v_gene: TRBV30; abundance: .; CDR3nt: TGTGCCTGGAGTGTATTAAACGGCCATGGCTACACCTTC; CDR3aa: CAWSVLNGHGYTF
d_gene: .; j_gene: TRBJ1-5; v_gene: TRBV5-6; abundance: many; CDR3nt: TGTGCCAGCAGCTTGGCCGGGGCGGGGCGCCAGGATCAGCCCCAGCATTTT; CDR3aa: CASSLAGAGRQDQPQHF
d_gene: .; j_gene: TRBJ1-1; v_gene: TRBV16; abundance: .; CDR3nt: TGTGCCAGCAGCCAATACTTTAGGATGGGGGATACTGAAGCTTTCTTT; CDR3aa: CASSQYFRMGDTEAFF
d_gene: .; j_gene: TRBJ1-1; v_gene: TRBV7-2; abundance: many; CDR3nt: TGTGCCAGCAGCTTGATCCCGCGAGACGCAGCTTTCTTT; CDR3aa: CASSLIPRDAAFF
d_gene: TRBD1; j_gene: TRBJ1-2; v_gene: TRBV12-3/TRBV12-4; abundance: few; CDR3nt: TGTGCCAGCAGCCAGAGGACAGGGAACTATGGCTACACCTTC; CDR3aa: CASSQRTGNYGYTF
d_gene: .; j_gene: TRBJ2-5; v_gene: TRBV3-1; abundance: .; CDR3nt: TGTGCCAGCAGCCAAGAGACAGCGCTCCAACAAGAGACCCAGTACTTC; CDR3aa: CASSQETALQQETQYF
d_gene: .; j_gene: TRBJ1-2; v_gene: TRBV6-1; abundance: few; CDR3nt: TGTGCCAGCAGACCCAGCAGTAACTATGGCTACACCTTC; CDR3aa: CASRPSSNYGYTF
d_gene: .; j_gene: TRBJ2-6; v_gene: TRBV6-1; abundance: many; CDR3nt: TGTGCCAGCAGTGATGTTCTTTGGGACAACCTCTCTGGGGCCAACGTCCTGACTTTC; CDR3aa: CASSDVLWDNLSGANVLTF
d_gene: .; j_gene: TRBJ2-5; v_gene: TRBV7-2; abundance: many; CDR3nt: TGTGCCAGCAGCTTAGTTATACAAGAGACCCAGTACTTC; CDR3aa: CASSLVIQETQYF
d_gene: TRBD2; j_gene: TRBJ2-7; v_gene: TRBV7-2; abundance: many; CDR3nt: TGTGCCAGCAGCGAATCATCCGGGACTAGCGGGAGGGAGCAGTACTTC; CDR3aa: CASSESSGTSGREQYF
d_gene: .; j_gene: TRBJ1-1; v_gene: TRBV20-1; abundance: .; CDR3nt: TGCAGTGCTCCCCACACGGGACAAAGAACTGAAGCTTTCTTT; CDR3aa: CSAPHTGQRTEAFF
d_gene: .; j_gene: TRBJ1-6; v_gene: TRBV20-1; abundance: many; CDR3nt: TGCAGTGCTATGCGGGACGGACAAATTAATTCACCCCTCCACTTT; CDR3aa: CSAMRDGQINSPLHF
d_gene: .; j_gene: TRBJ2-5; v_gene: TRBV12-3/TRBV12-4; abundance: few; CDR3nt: TGTGCCAGCAGTCCCGGGCAGGGCCAAGAGACCCAGTACTTC; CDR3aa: CASSPGQGQETQYF
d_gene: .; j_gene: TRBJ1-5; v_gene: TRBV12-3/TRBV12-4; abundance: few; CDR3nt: TGTGCCAGCAGCCCAGTTGGGGGAAACTGGCAGCCCCAGCATTTT; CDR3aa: CASSPVGGNWQPQHF
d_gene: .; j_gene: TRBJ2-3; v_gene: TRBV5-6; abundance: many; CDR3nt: TGTGCCAGCAGCTTGGTCGCGGGATGGGATACGCAGTATTTT; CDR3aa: CASSLVAGWDTQYF
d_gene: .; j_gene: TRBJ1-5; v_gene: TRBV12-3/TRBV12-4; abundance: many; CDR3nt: TGTGCCAGTTCCCCCCACCAGGGGCAGGCGCGCAATCAGCCCCAGCATTTT; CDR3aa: CASSPHQGQARNQPQHF
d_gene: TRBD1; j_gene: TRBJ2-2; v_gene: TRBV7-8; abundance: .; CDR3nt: TGTGCCAGCAGCTTAGACTGGACAGGGGGGGGGACCGGGGAGCTGTTTTTT; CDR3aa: CASSLDWTGGGTGELFF
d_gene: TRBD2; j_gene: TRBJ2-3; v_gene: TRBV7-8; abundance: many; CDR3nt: TGTGCCAGCAGCTTAGGGACTAGCGGGACGACAGATACGCAGTATTTT; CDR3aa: CASSLGTSGTTDTQYF
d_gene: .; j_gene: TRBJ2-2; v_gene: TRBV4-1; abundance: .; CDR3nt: TGCGCCAGCAGCCAAGGACTTTCTGGGGAAGTTTGGACCGGGGAGCTGTTTTTT; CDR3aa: CASSQGLSGEVWTGELFF
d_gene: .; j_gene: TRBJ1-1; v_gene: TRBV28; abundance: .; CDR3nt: TGTGCCAGCAGTTTATCCCTTAGCGGGGGGGGGGACACTGAAGCTTTCTTT; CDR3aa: CASSLSLSGGGDTEAFF
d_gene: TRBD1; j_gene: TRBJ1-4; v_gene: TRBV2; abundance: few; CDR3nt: TGTGCCAGCAGCCAACAGGGGGCTGAAGAAAAACTGTTTTTT; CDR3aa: CASSQQGAEEKLFF
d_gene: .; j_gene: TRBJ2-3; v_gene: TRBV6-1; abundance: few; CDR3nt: TGTGCCAGCAGTGGGACGGGAGCGGTAGATACGCAGTATTTT; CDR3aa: CASSGTGAVDTQYF